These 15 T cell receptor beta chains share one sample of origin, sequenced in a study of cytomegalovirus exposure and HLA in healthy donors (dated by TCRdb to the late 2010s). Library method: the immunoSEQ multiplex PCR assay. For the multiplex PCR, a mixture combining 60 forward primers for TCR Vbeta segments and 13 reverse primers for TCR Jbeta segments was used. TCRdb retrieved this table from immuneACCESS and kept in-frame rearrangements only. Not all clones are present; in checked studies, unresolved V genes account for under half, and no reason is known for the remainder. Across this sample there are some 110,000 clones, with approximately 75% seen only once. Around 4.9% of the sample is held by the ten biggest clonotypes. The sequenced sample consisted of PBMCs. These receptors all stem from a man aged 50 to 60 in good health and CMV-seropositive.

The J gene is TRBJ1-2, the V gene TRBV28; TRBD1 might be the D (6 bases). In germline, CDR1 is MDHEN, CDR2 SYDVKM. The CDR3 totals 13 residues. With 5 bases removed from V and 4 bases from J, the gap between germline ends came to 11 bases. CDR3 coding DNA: TGTGCCAGCAGTATGGGAGGGGGCTATGGCTACACCTTC. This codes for CASSMGGGYGYTF.

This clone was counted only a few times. In DNA, the CDR3 is TGCGCCAGCAGCTTTATGACAGGGGGTTCTGGGGCCAACGTCCTGACTTTC. Its translation is CASSFMTGGSGANVLTF. The J gene is TRBJ2-6, the V gene TRBV5-1; TRBD1 matches at 9 bases. Germline values: CDR1 SGHRS, CDR2 YFSETQ. This CDR3 comprises 17 residues. Germline trimming cut 2 bases from V and 1 base from J; bases unmatched to any gene: 4.

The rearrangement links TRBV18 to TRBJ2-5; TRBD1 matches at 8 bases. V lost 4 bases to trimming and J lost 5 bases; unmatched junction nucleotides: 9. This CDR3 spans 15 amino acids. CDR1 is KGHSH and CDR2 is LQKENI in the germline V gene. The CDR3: CASSLEARGLETQYF. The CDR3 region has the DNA TGTGCCAGCTCACTTGAGGCCAGGGGGCTGGAGACCCAGTACTTC.

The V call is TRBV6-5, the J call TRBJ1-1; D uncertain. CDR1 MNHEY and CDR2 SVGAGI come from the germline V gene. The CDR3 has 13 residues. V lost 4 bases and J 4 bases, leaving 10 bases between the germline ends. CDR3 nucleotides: TGTGCCAGCAGTTCCCCTGGGAGCACTGAAGCTTTCTTT. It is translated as CASSSPGSTEAFF.

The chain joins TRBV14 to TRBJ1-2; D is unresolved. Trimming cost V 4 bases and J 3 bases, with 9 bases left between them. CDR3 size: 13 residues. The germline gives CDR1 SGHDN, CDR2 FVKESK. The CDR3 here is CASSRGRYYGYTF. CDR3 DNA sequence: TGTGCCAGCAGCCGAGGAAGGTACTATGGCTACACCTTC.

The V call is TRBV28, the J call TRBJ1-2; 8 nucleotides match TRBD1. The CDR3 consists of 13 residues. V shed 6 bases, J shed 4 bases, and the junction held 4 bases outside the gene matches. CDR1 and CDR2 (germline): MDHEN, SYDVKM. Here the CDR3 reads CASRTGEGYGYTF. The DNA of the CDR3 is TGTGCCAGCAGGACAGGGGAGGGCTATGGCTACACCTTC.

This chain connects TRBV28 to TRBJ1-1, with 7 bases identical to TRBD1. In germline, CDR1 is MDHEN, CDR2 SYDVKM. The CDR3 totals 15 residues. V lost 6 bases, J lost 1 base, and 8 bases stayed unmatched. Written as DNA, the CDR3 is TGTGCCAGCAGAACTACCGGGACAGAGAACACTGAAGCTTTCTTT. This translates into CASRTTGTENTEAFF.

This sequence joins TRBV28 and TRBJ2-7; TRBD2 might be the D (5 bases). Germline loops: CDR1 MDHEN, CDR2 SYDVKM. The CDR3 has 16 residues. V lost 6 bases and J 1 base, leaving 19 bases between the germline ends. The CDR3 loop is CASRRDHTRPSYEQYF. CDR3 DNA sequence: TGTGCCAGCAGGAGGGATCATACGCGCCCTTCCTACGAGCAGTACTTC.

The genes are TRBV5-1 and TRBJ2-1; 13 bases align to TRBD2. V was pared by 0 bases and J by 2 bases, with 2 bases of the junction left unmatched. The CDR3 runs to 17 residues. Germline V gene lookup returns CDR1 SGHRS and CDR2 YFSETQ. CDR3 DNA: TGCGCCAGCAGCTTGGGGACTAGCGGGGGTCCCTACAATGAGCAGTTCTTC. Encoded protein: CASSLGTSGGPYNEQFF.

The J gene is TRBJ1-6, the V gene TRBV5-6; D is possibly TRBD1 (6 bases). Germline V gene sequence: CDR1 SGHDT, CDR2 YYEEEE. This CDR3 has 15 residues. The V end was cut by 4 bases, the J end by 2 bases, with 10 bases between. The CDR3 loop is CASSGGTTYNSPLHF. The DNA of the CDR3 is TGTGCCAGCAGCGGGGGCACGACCTATAATTCACCCCTCCACTTT.

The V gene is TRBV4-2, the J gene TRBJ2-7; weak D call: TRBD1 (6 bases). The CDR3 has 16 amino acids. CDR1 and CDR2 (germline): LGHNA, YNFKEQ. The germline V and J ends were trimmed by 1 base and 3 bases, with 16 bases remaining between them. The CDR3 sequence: CASSQAPGASNYEQYF. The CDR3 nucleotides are TGTGCCAGCAGCCAAGCTCCAGGGGCCTCTAACTACGAGCAGTACTTC.

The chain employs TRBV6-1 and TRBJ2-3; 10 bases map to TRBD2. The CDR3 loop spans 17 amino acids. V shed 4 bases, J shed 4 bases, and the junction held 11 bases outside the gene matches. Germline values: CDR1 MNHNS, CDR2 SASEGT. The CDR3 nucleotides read TGTGCCAGCAGTGTTAATCAGCGGGAGGGACGTCCAGATACGCAGTATTTT. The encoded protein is CASSVNQREGRPDTQYF.

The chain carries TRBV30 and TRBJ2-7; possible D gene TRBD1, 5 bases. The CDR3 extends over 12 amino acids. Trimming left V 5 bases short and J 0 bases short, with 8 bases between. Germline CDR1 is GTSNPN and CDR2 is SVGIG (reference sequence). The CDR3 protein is CAWARDSYEQYF. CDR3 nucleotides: TGTGCCTGGGCCAGGGACTCCTACGAGCAGTACTTC.

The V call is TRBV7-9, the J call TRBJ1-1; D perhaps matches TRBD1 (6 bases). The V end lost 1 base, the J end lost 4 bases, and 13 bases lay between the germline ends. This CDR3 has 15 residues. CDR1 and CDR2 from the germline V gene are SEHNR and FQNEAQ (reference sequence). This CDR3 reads CASSLGPGVGTEAFF. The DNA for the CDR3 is TGTGCCAGCAGCTTAGGACCAGGGGTGGGCACTGAAGCTTTCTTT. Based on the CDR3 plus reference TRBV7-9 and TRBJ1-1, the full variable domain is DTGVSQNPRHKITKRGQNVTFRCDPISEHNRLYWYRQTLGQGPEFLTYFQNEAQLEKSRLLSDRFSAERPKGSFSTLEIQRTEQGDSAMYLCASSLGPGVGTEAFFGQGTRLTVV.

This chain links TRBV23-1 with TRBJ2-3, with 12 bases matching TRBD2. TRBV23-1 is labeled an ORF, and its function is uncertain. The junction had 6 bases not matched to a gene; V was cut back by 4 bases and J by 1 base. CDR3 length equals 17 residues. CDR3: CASSLLAGGPGTDTQYF. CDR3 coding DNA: TGCGCCAGCAGTCTCCTAGCGGGGGGGCCGGGCACAGATACGCAGTATTTT.